The sequence of this T cell receptor (beta chain) was determined in a study of CD8+CD57+ T cells in acquired aplastic anemia. Study-level background: Sorted CD4+ and CD8+ cells gave a mean 3.2 ug DNA, range roughly 0.19 to 30 ug.

About this clonotype itself: At one of its ends the junction is not consistent with the germline gene, which may arise from a read error.

The germline CDR1 and CDR2 sequences are MGHRA and YSYEKL. This CDR3 region has 16 residues. Individuals selected for sequencing had exhibited CD8+CD57+ cell expansion on flow cytometry. Among the patients, all had severe acquired aplastic anemia. Blood samples were obtained from patients who had received no prior therapy. The use of genomic DNA as template underpinned the TCR beta VDJ and CDR3 profiling. TCRdb fed the reads into MiXCR, producing one record per CDR3 protein. The sample lists some 200,000 distinct CDR3 sequences; about half were seen once. The V call is TRBV4-1, the J call TRBJ2-1, with 8 bases that match TRBD2. The receptor's source is a human donor with aplastic anemia. The specimen sequenced was sorted CD4+, CD8+, or CD8+CD57+ T cells (not recorded which) from PBMCs. The DNA of the CDR3 is TGTGCCAGCAGCCAAGATGGCCAGCGGGGGTTCGATGAGCAGTTCTTC. The encoded protein is CASSQDGQRGFDEQFF.